The clone carrying this TCR beta chain was counted between two and nine times. This specimen belongs to a study of beta chain features in type 1 diabetes. The investigators reverse transcribed all of the isolated RNA, so they sequenced expressed TCRB transcripts. Libraries were prepared by immunoSEQ multiplex PCR; TCRdb keeps only in-frame clonotypes and omits some of them. The profile shows 350,000 or so clones, around 20% of them singletons. The source material was naive CD4+ T cells from blood. The receptor comes from a young woman in good health.

The CDR3 DNA reads TGCGCCAGCAGCTTGGGACCAGCGGGGGGAAACAATGAGCAGTTCTTC. The encoded protein is CASSLGPAGGNNEQFF. The chain is built from TRBV5-1 and TRBJ2-1; 9 bases are a match to TRBD2. Germline CDR1 reads SGHRS; CDR2 reads YFSETQ. This CDR3 is built from 16 residues. Trimming took 0 bases from V and 5 from J; bases not matched to a gene: 6.